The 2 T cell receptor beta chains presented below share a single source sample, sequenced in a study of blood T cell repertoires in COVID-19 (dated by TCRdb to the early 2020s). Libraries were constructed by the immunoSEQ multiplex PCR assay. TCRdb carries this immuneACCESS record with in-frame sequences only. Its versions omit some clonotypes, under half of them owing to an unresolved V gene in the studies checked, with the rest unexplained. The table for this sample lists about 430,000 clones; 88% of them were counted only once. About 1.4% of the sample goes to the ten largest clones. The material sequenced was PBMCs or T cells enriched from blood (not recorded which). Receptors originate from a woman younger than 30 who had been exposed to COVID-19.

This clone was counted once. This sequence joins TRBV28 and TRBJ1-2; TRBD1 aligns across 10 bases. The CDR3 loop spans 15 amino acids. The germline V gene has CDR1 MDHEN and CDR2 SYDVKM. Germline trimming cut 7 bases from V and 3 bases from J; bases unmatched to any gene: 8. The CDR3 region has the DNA TGTGCCAGCACATTGACAGGGGGCAGGGACTATGGCTACACCTTC. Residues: CASTLTGGRDYGYTF.

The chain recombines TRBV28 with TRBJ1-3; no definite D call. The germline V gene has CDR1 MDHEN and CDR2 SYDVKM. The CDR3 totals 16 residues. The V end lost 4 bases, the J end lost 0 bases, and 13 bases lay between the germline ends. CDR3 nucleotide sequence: TGTGCCAGCAGTTCAGCAGCCGGCGGCTCTGGAAACACCATATATTTT. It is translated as CASSSAAGGSGNTIYF.